This is a list of T cell receptor beta chains from one sample in a study of cytomegalovirus exposure and HLA in healthy donors. Assay used: immunoSEQ multiplex PCR; TCRdb lists only in-frame clones, some missing. The sample has about 150,000 clones, around two thirds seen once. Source material: PBMCs. Receptors were obtained from a woman aged 55-69 years in good health and CMV-seropositive. Each CDR3 is given with its conserved first and last residue. Not all rows give a size; the values are once, few, many and, for expanded clones, a class.

>once|TRBJ1-1|TRBV18
CASSPDRLNTEAFF
>NA|TRBJ2-5|TRBV5-6
CASSQAGAMETQYF
>NA|TRBJ1-2|TRBV2
CASSDNSLGSGYTF
>NA|TRBJ1-4|TRBV30
CAWSVARGLPYNEKLFF
>NA|TRBJ2-7|TRBV10-1
CASSDRGSQRPYEQYF
>NA|TRBJ1-2|TRBV28
CASRRDRGHGYTF
>NA|TRBJ1-3|TRBV19
CASSPDSSGNTIYF
>NA|TRBJ1-1|TRBV9
CASSSRQGLGTEAFF
>NA|TRBJ2-7|TRBV6-6
CASSGLAGPYEQYF
>NA|TRBJ2-1|TRBV30
CAWRGGTSGYNEQFF
>NA|TRBJ1-2|TRBV29-1
CSVAGQGAGYTF
>NA|TRBJ1-4|TRBV28
CASSLSKGRNEKLFF
>NA|TRBJ1-2|TRBV28
CASSLPTGDPEGYTF
>few|TRBJ2-5|TRBV19
CASSSNEVETQYF
>NA|TRBJ1-2|TRBV4-2
CASSQFPSGLDYGYTF
>NA|TRBJ1-2|TRBV28
CASSFSSNYGYTF
>NA|TRBJ1-4|TRBV6-4
CASSENGRPNEKLFF
>NA|TRBJ1-1|TRBV19
CASSIGWNTEAFF
>once|TRBJ2-5|TRBV5-1
CASSLAGNQETQYF
>few|TRBJ2-7|TRBV4-1
CASSQEARGLSYEQYF
>NA|TRBJ2-3|TRBV29-1
CSVTRLAGTSTDTQYF
>NA|TRBJ2-1|TRBV7-9
CASSFGLGINEQFF
>NA|TRBJ1-2|TRBV28
CASRPGQGARYGYNF
>NA|TRBJ1-4|TRBV27
CASSRPRVDIMKRLFF
>once|TRBJ1-4|TRBV7-9
CASSLGDRGLLNEKLFF
>NA|TRBJ1-1|TRBV4-2
CASSLDRGSTEAFF
>NA|TRBJ2-1|TRBV7-9
CASSLAGGHNEQFF
>NA|TRBJ2-5|TRBV25-1
CASSGEEFQKETQYF
>NA|TRBJ2-3|TRBV19
CASSINSLAGGYTQYF
>NA|TRBJ1-3|TRBV5-1
CASSLAVGGGNTIYF
>NA|TRBJ2-1|TRBV12-5
CASGLAPRGVLLSDYNEQFF
>NA|TRBJ2-7|TRBV6-1
CASSESQGLYEQYF
>NA|TRBJ2-5|TRBV7-9
CASSLYLQGKETQYF